The present entry profiles one TCR beta chain with its context. What it recognizes is unknown. The J segment lost 2 bases and the V segment lost 3 bases, leaving 3 bases of the junction unmatched. Looked up from germline, CDR1 is MDHEN and CDR2 is SYDVKM. The CDR3 contains 14 residues. The assay was immunoSEQ multiplex PCR, and TCRdb's table has in-frame clones only and misses some. There are about 8,100 clones in the sample; approximately 54% occur only once, and roughly 7% lies in the top ten. This sample stems from a study of CXCR4 blockade with PD-1 therapy in pancreatic cancer. Study-wide findings and caveats: More frequent amino acid clones had more nucleotide rearrangements, suggesting convergent selection.

These archived tumors were resected from patients never given neoadjuvant therapy beforehand. Material: tumor tissue. The TCR sequence derives from a human donor with pancreatic ductal adenocarcinoma. The chain couples TRBV28 to TRBJ2-7, with TRBD1 identical over 8 bases. CDR3 loop: CASSLTGATYEQYF. The CDR3 bases are TGTGCCAGCAGTTTGACAGGGGCGACCTACGAGCAGTACTTC. The full variable domain, completed using reference TRBV28 and TRBJ2-7, is DVKVTQSSRYLVKRTGEKVFLECVQDMDHENMFWYRQDPGLGLRLIYFSYDVKMKEKGDIPEGYSVSREKKERFSLILESASTNQTSMYLCASSLTGATYEQYFGPGTRLTVT.